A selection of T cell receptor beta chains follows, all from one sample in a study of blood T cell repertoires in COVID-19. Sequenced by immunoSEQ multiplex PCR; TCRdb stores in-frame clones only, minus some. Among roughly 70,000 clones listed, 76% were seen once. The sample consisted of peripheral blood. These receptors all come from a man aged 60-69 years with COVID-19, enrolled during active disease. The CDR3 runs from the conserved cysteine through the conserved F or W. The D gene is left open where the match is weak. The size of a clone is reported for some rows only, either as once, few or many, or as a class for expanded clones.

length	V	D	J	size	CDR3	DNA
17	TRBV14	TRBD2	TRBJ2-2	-	CASSQGIAGALAGELFF	TGTGCCAGCAGCCAAGGGATAGCGGGAGCTCTCGCCGGGGAGCTGTTTTTT
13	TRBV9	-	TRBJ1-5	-	CASSPRGNQPQHF	TGTGCCAGCAGCCCCCGGGGCAATCAGCCCCAGCATTTT
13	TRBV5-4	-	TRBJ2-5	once	CASIDSNQETQYF	TGTGCCAGCATAGACAGCAACCAAGAGACCCAGTACTTC
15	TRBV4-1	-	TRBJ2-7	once	CASSPRGAGNYEQYF	TGCGCCAGCAGCCCCCGGGGGGCCGGGAACTACGAGCAGTACTTC
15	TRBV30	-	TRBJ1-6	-	CAWRPQVGGDSPLHF	TGTGCCTGGAGGCCCCAGGTGGGAGGCGATTCACCCCTCCACTTT
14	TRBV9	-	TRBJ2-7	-	CASSALDRSYEQYF	TGTGCCAGCAGCGCACTGGACAGATCCTACGAGCAGTACTTC
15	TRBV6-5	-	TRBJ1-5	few	CASSYSGHPNQPQHF	TGTGCCAGCAGTTACTCGGGCCACCCCAATCAGCCCCAGCATTTT
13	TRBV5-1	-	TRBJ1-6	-	CASSLAGEEPLHF	TGCGCCAGCAGCTTGGCAGGGGAAGAACCCCTCCACTTT
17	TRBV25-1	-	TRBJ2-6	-	CASSGPTRGTGANVLTF	TGTGCCAGCAGTGGGCCCACTAGAGGGACTGGGGCCAACGTCCTGACTTTC
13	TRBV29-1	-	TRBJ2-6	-	CSVFRSGANVLTF	TGCAGCGTTTTTCGCTCTGGGGCCAACGTCCTGACTTTC
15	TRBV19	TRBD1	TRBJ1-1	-	CASSFVGDRGTEAFF	TGTGCCAGTAGTTTCGTTGGGGACAGGGGCACTGAAGCTTTCTTT
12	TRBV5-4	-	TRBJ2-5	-	CASSQTDETQYF	TGTGCCAGCAGCCAGACAGACGAGACCCAGTACTTC